This T cell receptor beta chain was captured in a study of cytomegalovirus exposure and HLA in healthy donors. Broader study findings: There were several of the most significant clusters that appeared linked to common viral pathogens in a later analysis. Based on reports, TCR beta sequences accurately predicted HLA-A and HLA-B alleles for most subjects. TCR beta V- and J-gene trimming, according to a later analysis, was linked to a missense DCLRE1C variant.

With 6 bases removed from V and 4 bases from J, the gap between germline ends came to 15 bases. Germline V gene lookup returns CDR1 MNHNS and CDR2 SASEGT. The CDR3 totals 14 residues. A note on this clone: Antigen specificity is unknown.

It was with 60 Vbeta and 13 Jbeta primers that the PCR ran. The repertoire was sequenced with immunoSEQ multiplex PCR; TCRdb's copy has only in-frame clones and lacks some. This sample yields under 150,000 clones, of which approximately 80% are seen a single time; 0.95% to 1.5% belongs to the top ten. The TCR comes from a girl aged 2-10 years in good health and CMV-seronegative. Sequences were obtained from PBMCs. The V gene is TRBV6-1, the J gene TRBJ1-2; TRBD1 is a possible D gene (5 bases). The CDR3 region has the DNA TGTGCCAGCAGGAGGGACGGAGGGGTCTATGGCTACACCTTC. As protein: CASRRDGGVYGYTF.